Below, 29 T cell receptor beta chains from the same sample are listed, as sequenced in a study of graft-versus-host responses after intestinal transplantation. TCRdb keeps only in-frame clones here, not all; method: immunoSEQ multiplex PCR. The data contain 40,000 to 45,000 clones, around 96% of them singletons. No cognate antigen is known for these TCRs. The specimen was unstimulated CD8+ T cells sorted from spleen or lymph node cells, collected before transplant. The origin of the receptors is a human donor who was the organ donor for an intestinal transplant.

The chain has TRBV7-9 and TRBJ2-3; 9 bases agree with TRBD2. The germline gives CDR1 SEHNR, CDR2 FQNEAQ (reference sequence). CDR3 length equals 16 residues. After removal of 0 bases from V and 1 base from J, the junction contained 2 bases not matched to a gene. CDR3 protein: CASSLARTSGTDTQYF. The CDR3 DNA reads as TGTGCCAGCAGCTTAGCGCGGACTAGCGGCACAGATACGCAGTATTTT. Filled out from reference TRBV7-9 and TRBJ2-3, the complete variable domain reads DTGVSQNPRHKITKRGQNVTFRCDPISEHNRLYWYRQTLGQGPEFLTYFQNEAQLEKSRLLSDRFSAERPKGSFSTLEIQRTEQGDSAMYLCASSLARTSGTDTQYFGPGTRLTVL.

In this sample, this clone turned up once. The chain couples TRBV4-3 to TRBJ1-2; D not resolved. V dropped 6 bases and J dropped 2 bases, with 19 bases sitting between them. Germline lookup yields CDR1 LGHNA and CDR2 YSLEER. The CDR3 sequence is 16 residues long. DNA of the CDR3: TGCGCCAGCAGTCCAGACCGATTGGGGTTGAACTATGGCTACACCTTC. Protein: CASSPDRLGLNYGYTF.

This clone was detected only a few times. The chain uses TRBV7-9 and TRBJ2-7; D gene unclear. The germline V gene has CDR1 SEHNR and CDR2 FQNEAQ (reference sequence). The CDR3 runs 14 residues. Trimming pared 1 base from V and 2 bases from J, leaving 9 bases between. CDR3 sequence: CASSLVATAYEQYF. Written as DNA, the CDR3 is TGTGCCAGCAGCTTAGTTGCCACCGCCTACGAGCAGTACTTC.

The V call is TRBV4-1, the J call TRBJ1-2, with TRBD1 matching 7 bases. The CDR3 consists of 14 residues. Germline V gives CDR1 MGHRA, CDR2 YSYEKL. V shed 3 bases and J 4 bases; nucleotides not matched to a gene: 5. The CDR3 DNA reads TGCGCCAGCAGCCATCCGGGACAGACCTATGGCTACACCTTC. It translates to CASSHPGQTYGYTF.

V usage is TRBV27 and J usage is TRBJ1-1; a weak D match, TRBD1 (6 bases). The CDR3 sequence is 14 residues long. CDR1 and CDR2 from the germline V gene are MNHEY and SMNVEV (reference sequence). Trimming shortened V by 9 bases and J by 10 bases, and 24 bases separated the two germline ends. The CDR3 DNA sequence: TGTGCCAGATACCCGGTCGGGGGGACATTAAGAGCTTTCTTT. Translation gives CARYPVGGTLRAFF.

With respect to this clone: The sample contains more than one DNA sequence encoding this CDR3. The J gene is TRBJ1-5, the V gene TRBV2; the D is unclear. The V gene lost 2 bases and the J gene lost 0 bases, with 11 bases spanning the gap. The CDR3 is 16 residues long. CDR1 is SNHLY, CDR2 FYNNEI, per germline. The CDR3: CASSESETLSNQPQHF. In DNA form, the CDR3 reads TGTGCCAGCAGTGAATCCGAGACACTTAGCAATCAGCCCCAGCATTTT.

This chain joins TRBV23-1 and TRBJ2-3; D gene uncertain. TRBV23-1 is identified as an open reading frame with a role that is uncertain. The CDR3 loop spans 17 amino acids. The germline V and J ends were trimmed by 3 bases and 2 bases, with 18 bases remaining between them. As DNA, the CDR3 is TGCGCCAGCAGTCAGTCCCCCCCGATAGGGCCCACAGATACGCAGTATTTT. Translated, it gives CASSQSPPIGPTDTQYF.

This clone was counted between two and nine times. The chain has TRBV10-3 and TRBJ1-3; D gene ambiguous. Trimming stripped 8 bases from V and 4 bases from J, with 6 bases between. Germline V CDR1 and CDR2: ENHRY, SYGVKD. The CDR3 consists of 11 residues. The CDR3 region is CAIHGGNTIYF. The CDR3 DNA is TGTGCCATCCATGGGGGAAACACCATATATTTT.

The chain recombines TRBV11-2 with TRBJ2-2; D unclear. Germline loops: CDR1 SGHAT, CDR2 FQNNGV. The CDR3 is made up of 17 amino acids. V gave up 0 bases and J gave up 2 bases, with 13 bases separating them. The CDR3 sequence is CASSLEASVYNTGELFF. The CDR3, as DNA: TGTGCCAGCAGCTTAGAGGCCAGCGTTTACAACACCGGGGAGCTGTTTTTT.

This sequence joins TRBV4-3 and TRBJ1-2; tentatively, D is TRBD1 (5 bases). Between the trimmed V and J ends, which lost 3 bases and 10 bases, there was a span of 21 bases. The CDR3 spans 15 residues. From germline, CDR1 is LGHNA and CDR2 YSLEER. The CDR3 nucleotides read TGCGCCAGCAGCCACCTTACCGGGACCGACACCTACTACACCTTC. Translation gives CASSHLTGTDTYYTF.

The V call is TRBV15, the J call TRBJ1-6; 8 bases map to TRBD1. The germline gives CDR1 LNHNV, CDR2 YYDKDF (reference sequence). The CDR3 is made up of 16 amino acids. After removal of 0 bases from V and 8 bases from J, the junction contained 6 bases not matched to a gene. The CDR3 region has the DNA TGTGCCACCAGCAGAGAGAGGCAGGGGGCAGATTCACCCCTCCACTTT. Amino acids: CATSRERQGADSPLHF.

As to this clone: Other nucleotide sequences from this sample produce the same CDR3. The chain has TRBV5-4 and TRBJ2-3; D not certain. The V gene's germline CDR1 is SGHNT and CDR2 YYREEE (reference sequence). Trimming took 1 base from V and 1 from J, leaving 4 bases between them. This CDR3 region has 13 residues. The CDR3 spells CASSLSGTDTQYF. DNA of the CDR3: TGTGCCAGCAGCTTGAGTGGCACAGATACGCAGTATTTT.

The chain couples TRBV19 to TRBJ2-1; possible D gene TRBD2, 6 bases. The germline V gene has CDR1 LNHDA and CDR2 SQIVND (reference sequence). V lost 1 base and J 8 bases, leaving 9 bases between the germline ends. CDR3 length: 13 residues. CDR3 nucleotides: TGTGCCAGTAGTATAGGGAGGGTCCATGAGCAGTTCTTC. Protein: CASSIGRVHEQFF. Complete variable domain (other parts from reference TRBV19 and TRBJ2-1): DGGITQSPKYLFRKEGQNVTLSCEQNLNHDAMYWYRQDPGQGLRLIYYSQIVNDFQKGDIAEGYSVSREKKESFPLTVTSAQKNPTAFYLCASSIGRVHEQFFGPGTRLTVL.

This rearrangement joins TRBV11-2 to TRBJ2-1; TRBD1 agrees at 8 bases. Germline lookup yields CDR1 SGHAT and CDR2 FQNNGV. The CDR3 loop spans 16 amino acids. After removal of 5 bases from V and 0 bases from J, the junction contained 6 bases not matched to a gene. As DNA, the CDR3 is TGTGCCAGCAGCCCAGGGGGCCCGAGCTCCTACAATGAGCAGTTCTTC. It yields the protein CASSPGGPSSYNEQFF.

V gene TRBV25-1 combines with J gene TRBJ2-7, with no clear D. V lost 3 bases to trimming and J lost 4 bases, with 4 bases between them. Looked up from germline, CDR1 is MGHDK and CDR2 is SYGVNS. This CDR3 is built from 11 residues. The CDR3 protein is CASSDSYEQYF. CDR3 DNA sequence: TGTGCCAGCAGTGACAGTTACGAGCAGTACTTC.

About this clone itself: The same CDR3 is also encoded by other DNA sequences in this sample. The chain is built from TRBV7-9 and TRBJ1-3; 10 bases agree with TRBD1. After removal of 4 bases from V and 0 bases from J, the junction contained 6 bases not matched to a gene. CDR3 length equals 17 residues. Germline V CDR1 and CDR2: SEHNR, FQNEAQ (reference sequence). In DNA, the CDR3 is TGTGCCAGCAGCTCCCCGGGACAGGGGATCTCTGGAAACACCATATATTTT. This sequence encodes CASSSPGQGISGNTIYF.

This rearrangement joins TRBV9 to TRBJ2-2; D remains unclear. The germline V and J ends were trimmed by 0 bases and 6 bases, with 9 bases remaining between them. Germline V lookup: CDR1 SGDLS, CDR2 YYNGEE. The CDR3 runs to 14 residues. CDR3 sequence (DNA): TGTGCCAGCAGCGTAGGACTCGGGCCCGGGGAGCTGTTTTTT. The encoded protein is CASSVGLGPGELFF.

The chain combines TRBV7-8 with TRBJ2-1; the D gene is possibly TRBD2 (5 bases). Trimming stripped 5 bases from V and 0 bases from J, with 11 bases between. CDR1 and CDR2 from the germline V gene are SGHVS and FQNEAQ. CDR3 length: 15 amino acids. CDR3 protein: CASSHWESSYNEQFF. CDR3 nucleotides: TGTGCCAGCAGCCATTGGGAGAGCTCCTACAATGAGCAGTTCTTC.

This chain uses TRBV7-9 with TRBJ2-2; D ambiguous. Germline V gives CDR1 SEHNR, CDR2 FQNEAQ (reference sequence). Trimming took off 4 bases at V and 0 bases at J, with 12 bases between the two ends. The CDR3 has 16 amino acids. CDR3 DNA: TGTGCCAGCAGCTGGCCCAGGATAGCGAACACCGGGGAGCTGTTTTTT. Protein: CASSWPRIANTGELFF.

The V gene is TRBV9, the J gene TRBJ2-3; 9 nucleotides line up with TRBD2. The CDR3 is made up of 16 amino acids. Per germline, CDR1 SGDLS and CDR2 YYNGEE. V trimming: 0 bases; J trimming: 5 bases; junction bases outside the gene matches: 7. The CDR3 nucleotides read TGTGCCAGCAGCGTAGGTTTGGCGGGGGGGCTAGATACGCAGTATTTT. Residues: CASSVGLAGGLDTQYF.

The rearrangement joins TRBV5-6 to TRBJ2-1, with 16 positions matching TRBD2. Trimming removed 3 bases from V and 2 bases from J; junction bases left unmatched: 2. This CDR3 is built from 17 residues. Germline V lookup: CDR1 SGHDT, CDR2 YYEEEE. The CDR3 sequence is CASSWGLAGGPYNEQFF. Written as DNA, the CDR3 is TGTGCCAGCAGCTGGGGACTAGCGGGGGGGCCCTACAATGAGCAGTTCTTC.

This chain connects TRBV5-1 to TRBJ1-2; a possible D gene is TRBD1 (5 bases). V was clipped by 1 base and J by 5 bases, with 9 bases between them. The CDR3 has 13 residues. Per germline, CDR1 SGHRS and CDR2 YFSETQ. The CDR3 DNA follows: TGCGCCAGCAGCTTGTTGGGGGGATATGGCTACACCTTC. It yields the protein CASSLLGGYGYTF.

The rearrangement uses TRBV9 and TRBJ2-7; a possible D gene is TRBD2 (6 bases). V gave up 2 bases and J gave up 4 bases, with 13 bases separating them. This CDR3 is 14 amino acids long. CDR1 is SGDLS, CDR2 YYNGEE, per germline. The CDR3 sequence: CASSVGPAGYEQYF. The DNA for the CDR3 is TGTGCCAGCAGCGTCGGTCCCGCGGGGTACGAGCAGTACTTC.

The chain combines TRBV19 with TRBJ1-6, with no clear D. The V gene lost 5 bases and the J gene lost 2 bases, with 10 bases spanning the gap. This CDR3 has 15 residues. Germline V lookup: CDR1 LNHDA, CDR2 SQIVND (reference sequence). The CDR3 DNA reads as TGTGCCAGTAGTCTCCACAGAACCTATAATTCACCCCTCCACTTT. It translates to CASSLHRTYNSPLHF.

The chain employs TRBV9 and TRBJ2-1; the match to TRBD2 covers 8 bases. V lost 0 bases to trimming and J lost 6 bases; unmatched junction nucleotides: 5. CDR1 is SGDLS and CDR2 is YYNGEE in the germline V gene. The CDR3 has 15 residues. For the CDR3, the DNA is TGTGCCAGCAGCGTAGTGGCGGGGGGCGGCAATGAGCAGTTCTTC. It is translated as CASSVVAGGGNEQFF.

This clone was detected once. The V and J genes are TRBV6-5 and TRBJ1-1, with D hard to call. V shed 2 bases and J shed 3 bases, with 10 bases lying between them. The CDR3 sequence is 14 residues long. Per germline, CDR1 MNHEY and CDR2 SVGAGI. The CDR3 DNA sequence: TGTGCCAGCAGTTACATGGATGCGGACACTGAAGCTTTCTTT. It yields the protein CASSYMDADTEAFF.

The gene calls are TRBV11-3 and TRBJ1-2; a possible D gene is TRBD1 (6 bases). V lost 4 bases and J lost 2, with 23 bases in between. Germline V CDR1 and CDR2: SGHNT, YENEEA. There are 18 residues in the CDR3. In nucleotides, the CDR3 is TGTGCCAGCAGCTCAACCTACCTTGGGACAACTCACAACTATGGCTACACCTTC. This encodes CASSSTYLGTTHNYGYTF.

The genes are TRBV10-3 and TRBJ1-1; D is unresolved. The CDR3 extends over 15 amino acids. The germline V gene has CDR1 ENHRY and CDR2 SYGVKD. V lost 0 bases and J 0 bases, leaving 8 bases between the germline ends. The CDR3 bases are TGTGCCATCAGTGAGTCGCTGGAGTTGAACACTGAAGCTTTCTTT. Translation gives CAISESLELNTEAFF.

The chain employs TRBV27 and TRBJ2-7, with 9 bases fitting TRBD1. Germline V gene data show CDR1 as MNHEY and CDR2 as SMNVEV (reference sequence). Trimming took 2 bases from V and 2 from J; bases not matched to a gene: 7. There are 16 residues in the CDR3. The CDR3 nucleotides read TGTGCCAGCAGTTTAAGCGGACAGGGGTTCCCCTACGAGCAGTACTTC. Its protein product is CASSLSGQGFPYEQYF.